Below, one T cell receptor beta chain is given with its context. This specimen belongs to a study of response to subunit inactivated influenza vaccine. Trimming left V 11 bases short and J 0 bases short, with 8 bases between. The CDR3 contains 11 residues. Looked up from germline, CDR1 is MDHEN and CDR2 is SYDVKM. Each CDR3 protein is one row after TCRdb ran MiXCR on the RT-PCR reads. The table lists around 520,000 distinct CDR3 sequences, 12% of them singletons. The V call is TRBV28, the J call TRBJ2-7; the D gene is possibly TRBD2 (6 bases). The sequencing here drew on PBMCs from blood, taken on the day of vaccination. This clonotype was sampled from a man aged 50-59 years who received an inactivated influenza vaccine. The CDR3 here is CAGGSSYEQYF. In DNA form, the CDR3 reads TGTGCCGGGGGGAGCTCCTACGAGCAGTACTTC.